The 20 T cell receptor beta chains reported below all come from one sample, sequenced in a study of blood T cell repertoires in COVID-19 (dated by TCRdb to about 2020). Libraries were built with the immunoSEQ multiplex PCR assay. TCRdb mirrors the immuneACCESS table, restricted to in-frame sequences. Some clones are absent from its copies; in checked studies, under half trace to an unresolved V gene, and the reason for the others is unknown. In all, the sample holds 150,000 to 200,000 clones, and approximately 81% of those were seen once. The ten largest clones add up to 14% of the sample. The sequenced sample was peripheral blood. The source is a woman in her 70s with COVID-19, enrolled during active disease.

The chain has TRBV7-2 and TRBJ1-2; 8 nucleotides line up with TRBD1. The germline CDR1 and CDR2 sequences are SGHTA and FQGNSA. This CDR3 has 14 residues. J lost 4 bases, V lost 5 bases, and 6 bases had no gene match. CDR3 amino acids: CASSGETGAYGYTF. CDR3 sequence (DNA): TGTGCCAGCAGCGGGGAGACAGGGGCCTATGGCTACACCTTC. The variable domain in full, completed from reference TRBV7-2 and TRBJ1-2, reads GAGVSQSPSNKVTEKGKDVELRCDPISGHTALYWYRQSLGQGLEFLIYFQGNSAPDKSGLPSDRFSAERTGGSVSTLTIQRTQQEDSAVYLCASSGETGAYGYTFGSGTRLTVV.

V and J are TRBV7-6 and TRBJ2-6; possible D gene TRBD2, 6 bases. CDR1 is SGHVS, CDR2 FNYEAQ, per germline. This CDR3 has 19 amino acids. Trimming pared 1 base from V and 1 base from J, leaving 17 bases between. The CDR3 is CASSLVGEVGYSGANVLTF. In DNA, the CDR3 is TGTGCCAGCAGCTTAGTCGGGGAGGTCGGCTATTCTGGGGCCAACGTCCTGACTTTC.

This clone was counted a single time. The chain couples TRBV30 to TRBJ1-1; D remains unclear. Germline lookup yields CDR1 GTSNPN and CDR2 SVGIG (reference sequence). This CDR3 contains 14 residues. V was cut by 4 bases and J by 5 bases, with 17 bases left in between. CDR3 nucleotide sequence: TGTGCCTGGAAACCGGGAAGAAGGGATACTGAAGCTTTCTTT. Protein: CAWKPGRRDTEAFF.

The chain uses TRBV7-3 and TRBJ2-1; TRBD1 might be the D (8 bases). The CDR3 has 12 amino acids. The V and J ends lost 5 bases and 9 bases respectively, with 11 bases between them. Germline V gene lookup returns CDR1 SGHTA and CDR2 FQGTGA. The CDR3 DNA reads TGTGCCAGCAGCAACAGGGGGGGTGAGCAGTTCTTC. Translated, it gives CASSNRGGEQFF.

The chain carries TRBV9 and TRBJ2-2; no definite D call. CDR1 and CDR2 from the germline V gene are SGDLS and YYNGEE. This CDR3 is built from 16 residues. Trimming cost V 2 bases and J 5 bases, with 16 bases left between them. The CDR3 coding sequence is TGTGCCAGCAGCGTTTTTTCTCGGAGAGCAACCGGGGAGCTGTTTTTT. Its translation: CASSVFSRRATGELFF. The variable domain in full, completed from reference TRBV9 and TRBJ2-2, reads DSGVTQTPKHLITATGQRVTLRCSPRSGDLSVYWYQQSLDQGLQFLIQYYNGEERAKGNILERFSAQQFPDLHSELNLSSLELGDSALYFCASSVFSRRATGELFFGEGSRLTVL.

The chain employs TRBV7-2 and TRBJ1-1, with 8 bases matching TRBD1. Germline loops: CDR1 SGHTA, CDR2 FQGNSA. The CDR3 runs 13 residues. V lost 3 bases and J lost 7; bases outside the gene matches: 4. The CDR3 reads CASSLVGTGEAFF. CDR3 DNA: TGTGCCAGCAGCTTGGTGGGGACAGGTGAAGCTTTCTTT.

The gene calls are TRBV7-3 and TRBJ2-5, with 11 bases that match TRBD2. The CDR3 is 15 residues long. J gave up 0 bases and V 6 bases, and 3 bases lay outside the gene matches. CDR1 is SGHTA and CDR2 is FQGTGA in the germline V gene. The CDR3 here is CASSSSGGHQETQYF. CDR3 in DNA: TGTGCCAGCAGTTCTAGCGGGGGGCACCAAGAGACCCAGTACTTC.

J is TRBJ2-7 and V is TRBV6-1; TRBD2 is a possible D gene (6 bases). Trimming pared 3 bases from V and 4 bases from J, leaving 13 bases between. CDR3 length equals 14 residues. The V gene's germline CDR1 is MNHNS and CDR2 SASEGT. CDR3 region: CASSDTGGAYEQYV. The CDR3 DNA sequence: TGTGCCAGCAGTGATACAGGAGGGGCTTACGAGCAGTACGTC.

This chain links TRBV3-1 (or the pseudogene TRBV3-2) with TRBJ1-5, with D maybe TRBD1 (6 bases). The CDR3 extends over 13 amino acids. V was shortened by 3 bases and J by 7 bases, with 10 bases between the two germline ends. Germline CDR1 LGHDT, CDR2 YNNKEL (reference sequence). DNA of the CDR3: TGTGCCAGCAGCCACCAGGGGTCCCAGCCCCAGCATTTT. It yields the protein CASSHQGSQPQHF.

This clone was seen only a few times. The V and J genes are TRBV3-1 (or the pseudogene TRBV3-2) and TRBJ2-1, with TRBD2 matching 11 bases. The CDR3 totals 14 residues. V shed 5 bases, J shed 7 bases, and the junction held 4 bases outside the gene matches. Per germline, CDR1 LGHDT and CDR2 YNNKEL (reference sequence). The CDR3 bases are TGTGCCAGCAGCATTAGCGGGGGGGCAAATGAGCAGTTCTTC. Translated, it gives CASSISGGANEQFF.

The V gene is TRBV11-2, the J gene TRBJ1-1; TRBD1 aligns across 7 bases. This CDR3 comprises 12 residues. V dropped 2 bases and J dropped 12; count of bases not matched to a gene: 6. Germline loops: CDR1 SGHAT, CDR2 FQNNGV. CDR3 in DNA: TGTGCCAGCAGCTTACGGGGGACAGAAACTTTCTTT. It translates to CASSLRGTETFF.

The V call is TRBV28, the J call TRBJ1-6, with 10 positions matching TRBD1. There are 15 residues in the CDR3. Germline V CDR1 and CDR2: MDHEN, SYDVKM. V lost 6 bases to trimming and J lost 10 bases; unmatched junction nucleotides: 9. This chain's CDR3 is CASRNRQGAQSPLHF. In DNA, the CDR3 is TGTGCCAGCAGAAATCGACAGGGGGCCCAATCACCCCTCCACTTT.

The gene calls are TRBV30 and TRBJ1-2; maybe TRBD1 (6 bases). Trimming pared 2 bases from V and 1 base from J, leaving 14 bases between. There are 15 residues in the CDR3. Germline V gene data show CDR1 as GTSNPN and CDR2 as SVGIG (reference sequence). CDR3 sequence: CAWSHRARDNYGYTF. In DNA form, the CDR3 reads TGTGCCTGGAGTCACAGGGCCCGGGATAACTATGGCTACACCTTC.

The rearrangement links TRBV5-1 to TRBJ2-2; 7 positions agree with TRBD2. Germline CDR1 and CDR2: SGHRS and YFSETQ. V dropped 4 bases and J dropped 6; count of bases not matched to a gene: 9. The length of the CDR3 is 15 residues. CDR3 bases: TGCGCCAGCAGCCCACCCAAGCGGGGCTCCGGGGAGCTGTTTTTT. Its protein is CASSPPKRGSGELFF.

The chain uses TRBV2 and TRBJ2-6, with 8 bases aligning to TRBD2. The germline V gene encodes CDR1 SNHLY and CDR2 FYNNEI. The CDR3 has 15 amino acids. V was pared by 7 bases and J by 1 base, with 3 bases of the junction left unmatched. The CDR3 loop is CASTGGVSGANVLTF. CDR3 in DNA: TGTGCCAGCACCGGGGGGGTTTCTGGGGCCAACGTCCTGACTTTC.

This clone showed up just a few times. The chain links TRBV11-3 to TRBJ2-3, with 15 bases fitting TRBD2. The trim removed 3 bases at V and 4 bases at J, leaving 5 bases unmatched. Germline CDR1 SGHNT, CDR2 YENEEA. The CDR3 is made up of 17 amino acids. The CDR3 DNA sequence: TGTGCCAGCAGCTTTGGGACTAGCGGGGGGTTGGCAGATACGCAGTATTTT. As protein: CASSFGTSGGLADTQYF.

The rearrangement uses TRBV5-1 and TRBJ2-7, with TRBD2 matching over 10 bases. The junction had 6 bases not matched to a gene; V was cut back by 4 bases and J by 5 bases. Germline V gene sequence: CDR1 SGHRS, CDR2 YFSETQ. The CDR3 is 14 amino acids. CDR3 DNA: TGCGCCAGCAGCCTCGGGACTAGCGTCAACGAGCAGTACGTC. Translating it yields CASSLGTSVNEQYV.

The J gene is TRBJ2-1, the V gene TRBV5-4, with 10 nucleotides matching TRBD2. In germline, CDR1 is SGHNT, CDR2 YYREEE (reference sequence). The CDR3 is 15 amino acids. V shed 4 bases and J 2 bases; nucleotides not matched to a gene: 3. In DNA form, the CDR3 reads TGTGCCAGCAGCGATACTAGCGGGGCCTACAATGAGCAGTTCTTC. Its translation is CASSDTSGAYNEQFF.

J is TRBJ1-5 and V is TRBV7-6; weak D call: TRBD1 (5 bases). The germline CDR1 and CDR2 sequences are SGHVS and FNYEAQ. This CDR3 is built from 16 residues. The V end was cut by 5 bases, the J end by 5 bases, with 19 bases between. CDR3 loop: CASSPEATASYQPQHF. DNA for the CDR3: TGTGCCAGCAGCCCGGAAGCGACAGCCTCCTATCAGCCCCAGCATTTT.

The chain carries TRBV25-1 and TRBJ2-2; 9 positions match TRBD1. Germline CDR1 and CDR2: MGHDK and SYGVNS. This CDR3 is built from 16 residues. Unmatched junction bases numbered 4, after V lost 3 bases and J lost 2 bases. CDR3: CASSDGGQGNTGELFF. The CDR3 region has the DNA TGTGCCAGCAGTGATGGGGGACAGGGAAACACCGGGGAGCTGTTTTTT.